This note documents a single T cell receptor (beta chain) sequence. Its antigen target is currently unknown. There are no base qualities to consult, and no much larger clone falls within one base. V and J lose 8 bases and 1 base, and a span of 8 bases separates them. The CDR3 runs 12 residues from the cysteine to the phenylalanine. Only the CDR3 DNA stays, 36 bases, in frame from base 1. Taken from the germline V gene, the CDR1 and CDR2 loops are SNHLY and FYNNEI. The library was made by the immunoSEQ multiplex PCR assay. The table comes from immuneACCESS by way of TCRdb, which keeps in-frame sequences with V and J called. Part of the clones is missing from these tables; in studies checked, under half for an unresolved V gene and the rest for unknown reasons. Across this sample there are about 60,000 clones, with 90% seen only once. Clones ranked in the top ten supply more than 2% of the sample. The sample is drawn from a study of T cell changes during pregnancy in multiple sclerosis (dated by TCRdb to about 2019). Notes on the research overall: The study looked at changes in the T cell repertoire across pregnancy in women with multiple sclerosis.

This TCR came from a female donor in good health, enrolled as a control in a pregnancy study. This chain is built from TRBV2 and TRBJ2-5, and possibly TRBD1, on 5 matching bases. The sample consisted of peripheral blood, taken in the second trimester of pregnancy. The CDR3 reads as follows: CASGTGQETQYF. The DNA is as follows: TGTGCCAGCGGTACAGGCCAAGAGACCCAGTACTTC.